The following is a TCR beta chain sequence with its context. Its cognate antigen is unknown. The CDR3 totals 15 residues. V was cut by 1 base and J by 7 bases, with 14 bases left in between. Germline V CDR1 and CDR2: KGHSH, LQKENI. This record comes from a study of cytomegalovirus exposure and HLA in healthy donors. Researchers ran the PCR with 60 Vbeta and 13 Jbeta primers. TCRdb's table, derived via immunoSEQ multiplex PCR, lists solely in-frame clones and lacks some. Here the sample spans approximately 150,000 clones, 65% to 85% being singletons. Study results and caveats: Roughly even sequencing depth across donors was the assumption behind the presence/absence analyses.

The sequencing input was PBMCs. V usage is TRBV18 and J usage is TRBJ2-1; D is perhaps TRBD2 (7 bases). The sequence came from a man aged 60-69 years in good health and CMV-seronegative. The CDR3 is CASSPLAGAWNEQFF. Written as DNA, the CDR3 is TGTGCCAGCTCACCACTCGCGGGGGCTTGGAATGAGCAGTTCTTC.